This T cell receptor beta chain was recorded in a study of shared clonotypes between healthy human individuals. The study drew its donors from healthy HIV-negative adults without recent acute infections or vaccinations. The CDR3 consists of 15 residues. Trimming took 4 bases from V and 6 from J, leaving 16 bases between them. From germline, CDR1 is SNHLY and CDR2 FYNNEI. This clone was counted between two and nine times. The antigen remains undetermined. Genomic DNA per cell subset filled all wells of several immunoSEQ plates. For unsorted PBMC, 250 to 300 ng DNA per replicate equaled roughly 30,000 T cell genomes. Repertoires were generated with immunoSEQ multiplex PCR, while TCRdb's copy carries only in-frame clones and drops some. This sample carries approximately 510,000 clones, approximately 79% of them seen once, and the ten largest clones take roughly 13%. Regarding the study as a whole: It was the few donors that limited the genetic and exposure-history diversity represented.

Sequencing input: PBMCs. This receptor was taken from a woman aged 40 to 55 in good health. Some clones in this sample may be carry-over from other donors' samples. V is TRBV2 and J is TRBJ2-1; tentative D call: TRBD1 (6 bases). The chain's CDR3 is CASSAGTLKGNEQFF. Written as DNA, the CDR3 is TGTGCCAGCAGTGCCGGGACACTTAAGGGCAATGAGCAGTTCTTC.